This T cell receptor beta chain stems from a study of blood T cell repertoires in COVID-19 (dated by TCRdb to the early 2020s). A note on the overall study: Samples from collaborators originated in the United States, Italy and Spain and spanned both the acute and convalescent phases of COVID-19. Where available, HLA class I and class II types were obtained from metadata supplied by the sample provider rather than from assay-based typing. The samples were drawn from two sources: the first 160 participants of the ongoing ImmuneRACE study, and fewer than 1,500 subjects contributed by 6 global collaborators. A freely available public database, intended as a resource for researchers studying the immune response to SARS-CoV-2, is where the repertoires were released. The material from the prospective study consisted of cDNA or gDNA derived from T cells, B-cell-depleted T cells, or PBMCs. A de-identified subject ID, COVID-19 status, age in years and sex were almost always included in the sample metadata. Deeply sampled blood TCRbeta repertoires from subjects exposed to, actively infected with, or recovered from COVID-19 were included in the dataset.

On this clone itself: This receptor's antigen is unknown. Per-base quality was not reported, and no clone a single base away is much larger than it.

TCRbeta CDR3 regions were amplified from genomic DNA by means of the immunoSEQ Assay, a bias-controlled multiplex PCR. Under the source paper's analysis protocol: The number of nucleated cells in each sample was estimated by amplification of reference gene primers within the assay. Sequence reads were collapsed and filtered to measure the absolute abundance of every unique TCRbeta CDR3 rearrangement. For each sample, productive Simpson clonality was calculated as the square root of Simpson's diversity index over productive rearrangements. TCRdb carries this immuneACCESS record with in-frame sequences only. Its versions omit some clonotypes, under half of them owing to an unresolved V gene in the studies checked, with the rest unexplained. The DNA was the basis for D and trimming; V, J and clone size are from that table. The table for this sample lists about 180,000 clones; around 85% of them were counted only once. The biggest ten clones account for 6.5% to 7.5% of the sample.

At one collaborating source in Seattle, patients were enrolled during active infection and were followed longitudinally through the course of disease. Each collaborating institution followed its own protocols to collect whole blood in K2EDTA tubes. For TCRbeta analysis, collaborator samples were shipped as frozen whole blood, as isolated PBMCs, or as DNA extracted from either sample type. From the cysteine through the phenylalanine, the CDR3 covers 16 amino acids. Only the CDR3 region is kept as DNA, spanning 48 bases read in frame from base 1. The trim is 0 bases for V and 11 bases for J, with a gap of 23 bases between the germline ends. CDR1 is given as SGHNT and CDR2 as YYREEE, both from the germline V gene (reference sequence). What the authors observed across the whole study: The quantity of clinical and demographic metadata differed by source and by participant and was supplied without curation.

The sequence came from a man older than 75 with COVID-19, enrolled during active disease. The sequence is built from TRBV5-4 and TRBJ1-1; the D gene is possibly TRBD1, with 6 bases matching. The sample consisted of peripheral blood. Here is the DNA: TGTGCCAGCAGCTTGGGTTTAGGGGGGGCGAAGGGTGAGGCTTTCTTT. Translation gives CASSLGLGGAKGEAFF.